This T cell receptor beta chain was sequenced during a study of T-cell reconstitution after alpha-beta-depleted transplantation in children (TCRdb year 2016). Notes on the research overall: Using TCR repertoire profiling, the study quantitatively followed how T-cell immune reconstitution unfolded in children after TCRalphabeta/CD19-depleted allogeneic hematopoietic cell transplantation.

As for this clonotype: The antigen it binds to is not known. No qualities accompany the bases; no much larger clone lies one base away.

The library was built by means of PCR. Sequencer: Illumina HiSeq 2500. To normalize quantification of the TCRbeta repertoire, the TCR libraries were built with molecular barcoding that relied on unique molecular identifiers. The public reads were reprocessed in TCRdb via fastp at Q25 and MiXCR, keeping in-frame beta chains. Rows with one shared CDR3 protein collapse into an entry with the most common genes and DNA. This sample gives about 400,000 distinct CDR3 sequences in total; about a fifth of them show up just once. The top ten hold around 4% of the sample. CDR1 and CDR2 are read off the germline V gene (reference sequence) as DFQATT and SNEGSKA. The cysteine opens and the phenylalanine closes a CDR3 of 16 amino acids. Only the CDR3 part of the read is kept: 48 bases, read in frame from the first base. Clipping removes 0 bases from V and 7 bases from J, with 9 as the unmatched junction base count.

The input for sequencing was PBMCs from the stem cell graft donor, taken from the stem cell graft. Rearrangement joined TRBV20-1 to TRBJ2-1, with TRBD2 identical over 10 junction bases. This receptor was obtained from a human donor who donated a stem cell graft to a child with acute myeloid leukemia. The CDR3 has the sequence CSARDYPSGSLNEQFF. The DNA sequence follows: TGCAGTGCTAGAGATTACCCTAGCGGGAGTTTAAATGAGCAGTTCTTC.